This paragraph reports one T cell receptor beta chain. Its antigen is as yet unknown. These data come from a study of OX40 agonist ivuxolimab in advanced cancers. There are 15 residues in the CDR3. CDR1 is SGHNT and CDR2 is YYREEE in the germline V gene (reference sequence). V shed 3 bases, J shed 3 bases, and the junction held 5 bases outside the gene matches. Clones were read by immunoSEQ multiplex PCR, and TCRdb kept only the in-frame ones, dropping some. Of approximately 20,000 clones listed, roughly 82% are singletons. Overall study results and limits: With doses of 0.1 to 3.0 mg/kg, CD4+ and CD8+ blood T cells had undergone clonal expansion by week 6.

The source was CD4+ or CD8+ T cells sorted from blood, collected in a trial of the OX40 agonist ivuxolimab. The chain uses TRBV5-4 and TRBJ2-3; 9 bases are a match to TRBD2. The receptor was derived from an adult with an advanced solid tumor such as melanoma, head and neck, liver or kidney cancer. CDR3 sequence (DNA): TGTGCCAGCAGCTGGGCGGGGGGGCGGACAGATACGCAGTATTTT. Translating it yields CASSWAGGRTDTQYF.